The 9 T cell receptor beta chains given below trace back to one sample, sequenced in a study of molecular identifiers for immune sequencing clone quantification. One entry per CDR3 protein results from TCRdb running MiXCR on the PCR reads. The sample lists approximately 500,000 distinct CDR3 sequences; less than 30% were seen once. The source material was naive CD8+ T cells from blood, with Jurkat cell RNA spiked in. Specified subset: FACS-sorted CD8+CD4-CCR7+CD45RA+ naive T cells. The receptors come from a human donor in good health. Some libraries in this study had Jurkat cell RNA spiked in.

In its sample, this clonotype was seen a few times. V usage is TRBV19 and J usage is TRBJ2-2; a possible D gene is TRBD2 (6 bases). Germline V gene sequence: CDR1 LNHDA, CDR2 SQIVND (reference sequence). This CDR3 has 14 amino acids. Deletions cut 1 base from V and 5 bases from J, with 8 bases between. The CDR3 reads CASSIGSGTGELFF. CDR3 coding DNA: TGTGCCAGTAGTATAGGGAGCGGGACCGGGGAGCTGTTTTTT.

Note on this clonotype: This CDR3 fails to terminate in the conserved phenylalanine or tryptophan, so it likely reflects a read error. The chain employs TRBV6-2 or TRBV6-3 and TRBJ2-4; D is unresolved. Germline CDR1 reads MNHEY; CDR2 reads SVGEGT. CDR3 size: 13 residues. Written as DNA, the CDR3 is TGTGCCGGCAGTTATGCAGCCAAGAACGTTCAGTACTTG. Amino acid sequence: CAGSYAAKNVQYL.

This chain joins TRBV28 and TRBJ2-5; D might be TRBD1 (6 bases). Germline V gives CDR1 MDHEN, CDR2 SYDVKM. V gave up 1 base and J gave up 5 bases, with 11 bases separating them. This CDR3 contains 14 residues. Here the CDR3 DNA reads TGTGCCAGCAGTTTATACAGGGTCGTGGAGACCCAGTACTTC. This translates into CASSLYRVVETQYF.

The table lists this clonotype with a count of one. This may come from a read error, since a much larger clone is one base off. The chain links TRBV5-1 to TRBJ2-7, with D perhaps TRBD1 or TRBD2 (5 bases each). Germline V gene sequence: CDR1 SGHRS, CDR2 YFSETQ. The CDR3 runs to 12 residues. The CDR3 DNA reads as TGCGCCAGCAGCAACCGGGGCTACGGGCAGTACTTC. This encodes CASSNRGYGQYF.

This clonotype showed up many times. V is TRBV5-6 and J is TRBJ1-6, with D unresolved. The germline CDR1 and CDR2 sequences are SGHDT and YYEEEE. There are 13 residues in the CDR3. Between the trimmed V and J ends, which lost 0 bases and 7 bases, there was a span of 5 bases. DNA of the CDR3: TGTGCCAGCAGCTTGGCCAAGAATTCACCCCTCCACTTT. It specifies CASSLAKNSPLHF.

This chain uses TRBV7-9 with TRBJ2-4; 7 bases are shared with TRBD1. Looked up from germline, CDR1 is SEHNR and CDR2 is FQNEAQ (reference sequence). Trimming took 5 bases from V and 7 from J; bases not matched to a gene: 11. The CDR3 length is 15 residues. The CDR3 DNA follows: TGTGCCAGCAGCGCTCAGGGACAGAGTGGGAACATTCAGTACTTC. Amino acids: CASSAQGQSGNIQYF.

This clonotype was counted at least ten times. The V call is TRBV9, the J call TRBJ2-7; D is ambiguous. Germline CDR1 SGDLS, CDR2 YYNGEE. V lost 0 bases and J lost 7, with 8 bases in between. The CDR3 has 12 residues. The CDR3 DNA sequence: TGTGCCAGCAGCGTAGGGGCCCAGGAGCAGTACTTC. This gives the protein CASSVGAQEQYF.

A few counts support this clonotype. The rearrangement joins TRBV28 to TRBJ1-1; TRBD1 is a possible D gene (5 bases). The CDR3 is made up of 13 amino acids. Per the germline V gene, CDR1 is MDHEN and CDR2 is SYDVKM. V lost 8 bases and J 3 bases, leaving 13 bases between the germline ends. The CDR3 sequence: CASGHRQYTEAFF. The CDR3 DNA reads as TGTGCCAGCGGCCACCGACAGTACACTGAAGCTTTCTTT.

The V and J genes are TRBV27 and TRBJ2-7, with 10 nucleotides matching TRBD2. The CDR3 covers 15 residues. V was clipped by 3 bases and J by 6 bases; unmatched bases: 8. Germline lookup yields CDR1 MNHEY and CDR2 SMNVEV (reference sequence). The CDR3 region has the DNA TGTGCCAGCAGTTTCGCGCTAGCGGGAGTATCCGAGCAGTACTTC. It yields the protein CASSFALAGVSEQYF.